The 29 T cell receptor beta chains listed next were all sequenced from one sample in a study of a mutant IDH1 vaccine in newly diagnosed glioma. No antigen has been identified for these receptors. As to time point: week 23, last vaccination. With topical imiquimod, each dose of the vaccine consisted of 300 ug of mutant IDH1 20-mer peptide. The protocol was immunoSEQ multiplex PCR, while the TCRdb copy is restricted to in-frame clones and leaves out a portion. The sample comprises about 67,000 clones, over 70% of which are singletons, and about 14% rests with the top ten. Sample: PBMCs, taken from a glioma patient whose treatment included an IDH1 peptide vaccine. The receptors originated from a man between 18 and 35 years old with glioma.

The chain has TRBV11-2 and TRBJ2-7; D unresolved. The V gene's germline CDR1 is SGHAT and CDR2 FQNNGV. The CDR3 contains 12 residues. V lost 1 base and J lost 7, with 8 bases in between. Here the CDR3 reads CASSLAAVEQYF. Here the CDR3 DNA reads TGTGCCAGCAGCTTAGCCGCTGTGGAGCAGTACTTC.

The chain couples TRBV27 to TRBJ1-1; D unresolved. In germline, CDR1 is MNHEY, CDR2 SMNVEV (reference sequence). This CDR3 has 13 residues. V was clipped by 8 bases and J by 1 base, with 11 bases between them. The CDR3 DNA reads TGTGCCAGCGGCCTCGATAAGAACACTGAAGCTTTCTTT. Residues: CASGLDKNTEAFF.

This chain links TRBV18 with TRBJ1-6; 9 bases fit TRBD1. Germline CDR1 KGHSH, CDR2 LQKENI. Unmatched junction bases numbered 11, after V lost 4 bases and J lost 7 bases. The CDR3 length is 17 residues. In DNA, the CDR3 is TGTGCCAGCTCACGACCACAGGGGGCCCCTTGGAATTCACCCCTCCACTTT. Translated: CASSRPQGAPWNSPLHF.

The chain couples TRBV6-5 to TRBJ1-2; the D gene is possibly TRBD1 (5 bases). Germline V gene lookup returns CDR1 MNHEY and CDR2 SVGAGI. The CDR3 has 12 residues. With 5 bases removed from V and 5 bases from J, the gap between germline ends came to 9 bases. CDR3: CASSAGWYGYTF. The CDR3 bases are TGTGCCAGCAGTGCAGGGTGGTATGGCTACACCTTC.

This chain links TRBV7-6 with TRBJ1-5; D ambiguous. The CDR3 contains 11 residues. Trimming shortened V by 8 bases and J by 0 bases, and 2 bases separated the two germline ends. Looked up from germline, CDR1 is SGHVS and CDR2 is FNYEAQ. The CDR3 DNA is TGTGCCAGCGGTAGCAATCAGCCCCAGCATTTT. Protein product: CASGSNQPQHF.

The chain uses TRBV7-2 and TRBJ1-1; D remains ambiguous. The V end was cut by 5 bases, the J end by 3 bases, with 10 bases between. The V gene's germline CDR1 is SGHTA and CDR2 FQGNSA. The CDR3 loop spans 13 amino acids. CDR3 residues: CASSVYRHTEAFF. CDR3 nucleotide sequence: TGTGCCAGCAGCGTCTACAGACACACTGAAGCTTTCTTT.

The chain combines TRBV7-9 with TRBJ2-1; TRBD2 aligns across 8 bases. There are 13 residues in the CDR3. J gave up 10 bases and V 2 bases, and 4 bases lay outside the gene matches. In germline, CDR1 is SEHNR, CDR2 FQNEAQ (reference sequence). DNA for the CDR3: TGTGCCAGCAGCTTACCCCGGACTAGCGAGCAGTTCTTC. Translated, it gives CASSLPRTSEQFF. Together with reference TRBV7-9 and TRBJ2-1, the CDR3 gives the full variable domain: DTGVSQNPRHKITKRGQNVTFRCDPISEHNRLYWYRQTLGQGPEFLTYFQNEAQLEKSRLLSDRFSAERPKGSFSTLEIQRTEQGDSAMYLCASSLPRTSEQFFGPGTRLTVL.

The CDR3 DNA reads TGTGCCAGCACCCCCCAGGACGGGATACTCCTCTACACCTTC. Amino acid sequence: CASTPQDGILLYTF. This chain connects TRBV9 to TRBJ1-2, with D hard to call. This CDR3 region has 14 residues. The germline V gene encodes CDR1 SGDLS and CDR2 YYNGEE. Trimming left V 6 bases short and J 10 bases short, with 22 bases between.

CDR3 sequence: CASSHRQGNQPQHF. DNA for the CDR3: TGTGCCAGCAGCCACCGACAGGGGAATCAGCCCCAGCATTTT. The chain combines TRBV5-5 with TRBJ1-5, with TRBD1 matching 8 bases. CDR1 SGHKS and CDR2 YYEKEE come from the germline V gene (reference sequence). V shed 4 bases, J shed 4 bases, and the junction held 4 bases outside the gene matches. This CDR3 has 14 residues.

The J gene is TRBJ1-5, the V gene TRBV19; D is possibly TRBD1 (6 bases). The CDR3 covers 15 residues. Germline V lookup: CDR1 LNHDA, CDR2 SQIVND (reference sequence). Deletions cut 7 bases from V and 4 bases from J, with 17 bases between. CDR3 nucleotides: TGTGCCAGTAATCCCACAGGGTCGGTAAATCAGCCCCAGCATTTT. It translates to CASNPTGSVNQPQHF.

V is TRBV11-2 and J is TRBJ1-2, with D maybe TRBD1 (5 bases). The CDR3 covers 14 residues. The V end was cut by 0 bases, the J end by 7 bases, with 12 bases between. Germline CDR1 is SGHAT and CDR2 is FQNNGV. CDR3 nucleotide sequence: TGTGCCAGCAGCTTAGATCAGGGAATAGGTGGCTACACCTTC. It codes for CASSLDQGIGGYTF. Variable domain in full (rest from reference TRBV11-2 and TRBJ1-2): EAGVAQSPRYKIIEKRQSVAFWCNPISGHATLYWYQQILGQGPKLLIQFQNNGVVDDSQLPKDRFSAERLKGVDSTLKIQPAKLEDSAVYLCASSLDQGIGGYTFGSGTRLTVV.

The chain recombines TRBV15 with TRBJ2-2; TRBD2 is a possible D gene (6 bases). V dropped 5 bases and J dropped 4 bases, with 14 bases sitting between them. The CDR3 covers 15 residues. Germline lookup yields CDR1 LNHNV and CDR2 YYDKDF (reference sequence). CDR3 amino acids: CATSGGTLGTGELFF. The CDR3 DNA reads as TGTGCCACCAGCGGAGGGACCCTGGGCACCGGGGAGCTGTTTTTT.

The CDR3 region has the DNA TGTGCCAGCAGCCCCCCGTATAACCAAGAGACCCAGTACTTC. This sequence encodes CASSPPYNQETQYF. This sequence joins TRBV7-9 and TRBJ2-5, with D unclear. Looked up from germline, CDR1 is SEHNR and CDR2 is FQNEAQ (reference sequence). The CDR3 is 14 amino acids. Trimming took 5 bases from V and 0 from J, leaving 10 bases between them. The whole variable domain, remainder taken from reference TRBV7-9 and TRBJ2-5, is DTGVSQNPRHKITKRGQNVTFRCDPISEHNRLYWYRQTLGQGPEFLTYFQNEAQLEKSRLLSDRFSAERPKGSFSTLEIQRTEQGDSAMYLCASSPPYNQETQYFGPGTRLLVL.

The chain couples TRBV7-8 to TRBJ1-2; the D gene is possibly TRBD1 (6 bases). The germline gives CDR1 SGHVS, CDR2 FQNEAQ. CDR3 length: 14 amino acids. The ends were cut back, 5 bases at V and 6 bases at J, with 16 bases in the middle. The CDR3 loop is CASSRDNRENGYTF. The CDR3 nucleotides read TGTGCCAGCAGCCGAGATAACAGGGAAAATGGCTACACCTTC.

The CDR3 DNA sequence: TGTGCCACCAGCCCAGGACAGGGAATAGGGCCGGATGAAAAACTGTTTTTT. Translated, it gives CATSPGQGIGPDEKLFF. This chain connects TRBV15 to TRBJ1-4; 8 bases are a match to TRBD1. The V gene end was trimmed by 5 bases and the J gene end by 6 bases; junction bases not matched to a gene: 14. This CDR3 is built from 17 residues. Germline values: CDR1 LNHNV, CDR2 YYDKDF (reference sequence).

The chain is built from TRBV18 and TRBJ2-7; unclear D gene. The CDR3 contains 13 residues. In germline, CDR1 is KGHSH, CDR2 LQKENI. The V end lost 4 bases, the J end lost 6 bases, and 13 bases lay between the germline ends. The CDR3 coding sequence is TGTGCCAGCTCACAGGGAACCATCTCCGAGCAGTACTTC. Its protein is CASSQGTISEQYF.

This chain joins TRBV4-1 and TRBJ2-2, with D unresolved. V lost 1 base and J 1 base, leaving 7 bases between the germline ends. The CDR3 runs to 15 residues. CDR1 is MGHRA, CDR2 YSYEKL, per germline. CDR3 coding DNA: TGCGCCAGCAGCCAAGGGGCACAGAACACCGGGGAGCTGTTTTTT. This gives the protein CASSQGAQNTGELFF.

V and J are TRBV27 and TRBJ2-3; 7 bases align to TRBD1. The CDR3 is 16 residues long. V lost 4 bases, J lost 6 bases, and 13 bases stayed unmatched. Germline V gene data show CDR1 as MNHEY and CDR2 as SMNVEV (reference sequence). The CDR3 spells CASSSLQGLRLDTQYF. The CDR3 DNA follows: TGTGCCAGCAGTTCACTACAGGGGCTTCGACTCGATACGCAGTATTTT.

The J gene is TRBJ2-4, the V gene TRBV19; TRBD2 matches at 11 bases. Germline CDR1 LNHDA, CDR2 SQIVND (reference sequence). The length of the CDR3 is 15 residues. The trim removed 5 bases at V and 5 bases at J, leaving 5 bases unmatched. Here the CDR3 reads CASSPTSGSQNIQYF. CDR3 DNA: TGTGCCAGTAGTCCCACTAGCGGGAGCCAAAACATTCAGTACTTC.

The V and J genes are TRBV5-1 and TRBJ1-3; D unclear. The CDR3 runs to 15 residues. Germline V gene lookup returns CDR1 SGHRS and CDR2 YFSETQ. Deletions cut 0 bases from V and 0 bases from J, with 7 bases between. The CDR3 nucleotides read TGCGCCAGCAGCTTGGCACAGAGCTCTGGAAACACCATATATTTT. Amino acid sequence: CASSLAQSSGNTIYF.

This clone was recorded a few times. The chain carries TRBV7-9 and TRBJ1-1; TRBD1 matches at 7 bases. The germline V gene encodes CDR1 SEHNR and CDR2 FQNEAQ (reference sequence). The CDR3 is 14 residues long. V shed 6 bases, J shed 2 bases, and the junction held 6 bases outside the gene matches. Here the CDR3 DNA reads TGTGCCAGCAGACGACAGGGAGGCAACACTGAAGCTTTCTTT. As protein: CASRRQGGNTEAFF. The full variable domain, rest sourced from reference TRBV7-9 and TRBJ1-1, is DTGVSQNPRHKITKRGQNVTFRCDPISEHNRLYWYRQTLGQGPEFLTYFQNEAQLEKSRLLSDRFSAERPKGSFSTLEIQRTEQGDSAMYLCASRRQGGNTEAFFGQGTRLTVV.

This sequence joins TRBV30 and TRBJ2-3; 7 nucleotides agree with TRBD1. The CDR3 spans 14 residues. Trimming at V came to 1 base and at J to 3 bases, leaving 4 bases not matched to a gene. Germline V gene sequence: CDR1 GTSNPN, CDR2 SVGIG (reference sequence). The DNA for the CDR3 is TGTGCCTGGAGTGAGGGGGCAGGTACAGATACGCAGTATTTT. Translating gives CAWSEGAGTDTQYF.

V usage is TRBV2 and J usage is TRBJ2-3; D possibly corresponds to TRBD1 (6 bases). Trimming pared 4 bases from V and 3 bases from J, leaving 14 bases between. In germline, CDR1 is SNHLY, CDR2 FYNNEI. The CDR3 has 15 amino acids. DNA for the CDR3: TGTGCCAGCAGTGCCGGGCCGCAGGGGACAGATACGCAGTATTTT. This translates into CASSAGPQGTDTQYF.

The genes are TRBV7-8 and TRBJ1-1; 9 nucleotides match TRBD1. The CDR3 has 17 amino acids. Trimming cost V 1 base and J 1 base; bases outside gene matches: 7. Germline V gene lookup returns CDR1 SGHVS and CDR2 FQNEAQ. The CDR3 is CASSLGGGTGTNTEAFF. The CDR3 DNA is TGTGCCAGCAGCTTAGGGGGGGGGACAGGGACGAACACTGAAGCTTTCTTT.

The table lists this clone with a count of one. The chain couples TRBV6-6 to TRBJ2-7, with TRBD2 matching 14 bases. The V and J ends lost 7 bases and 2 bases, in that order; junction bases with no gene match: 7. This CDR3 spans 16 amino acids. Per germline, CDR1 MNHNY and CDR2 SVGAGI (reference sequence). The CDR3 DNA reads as TGTGCCAGCACCCCGGGACTAGCGGGAGCGGCCTACGAGCAGTACTTC. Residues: CASTPGLAGAAYEQYF.

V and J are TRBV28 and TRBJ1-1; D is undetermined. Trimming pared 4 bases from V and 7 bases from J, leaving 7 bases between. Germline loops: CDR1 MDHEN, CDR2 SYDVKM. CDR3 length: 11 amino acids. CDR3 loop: CASSSLSEAFF. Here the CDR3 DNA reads TGTGCCAGCAGTTCGCTCAGTGAAGCTTTCTTT.

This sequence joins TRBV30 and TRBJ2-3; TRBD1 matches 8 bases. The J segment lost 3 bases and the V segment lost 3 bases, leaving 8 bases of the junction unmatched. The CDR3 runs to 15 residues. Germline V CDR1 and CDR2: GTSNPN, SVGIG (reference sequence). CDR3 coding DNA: TGTGCCTGGAGCCAGGGGGCGGGTTTGACAGATACGCAGTATTTT. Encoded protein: CAWSQGAGLTDTQYF.

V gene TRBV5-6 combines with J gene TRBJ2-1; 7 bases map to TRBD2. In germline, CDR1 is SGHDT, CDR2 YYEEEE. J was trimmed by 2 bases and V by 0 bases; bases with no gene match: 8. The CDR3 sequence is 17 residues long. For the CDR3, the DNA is TGTGCCAGCAGCTTGGTTCCTTACGGGAGGACCTACAATGAGCAGTTCTTC. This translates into CASSLVPYGRTYNEQFF.

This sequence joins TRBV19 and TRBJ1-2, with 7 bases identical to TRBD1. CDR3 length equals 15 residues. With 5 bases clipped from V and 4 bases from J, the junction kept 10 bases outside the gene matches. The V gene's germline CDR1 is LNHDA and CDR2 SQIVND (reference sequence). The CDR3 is CASSSGGVFGYGYTF. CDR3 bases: TGTGCCAGTAGTTCAGGGGGGGTGTTCGGCTATGGCTACACCTTC.